Shown below are 10 T cell receptor beta chains from a single sample sequenced in a study of CD8 T cells in Susac syndrome (dated by TCRdb to the late 2010s). Libraries came from the immunoSEQ multiplex PCR assay. RNA was extracted using the RNeasy kit, and about 0.45 to 1 microgram was reverse transcribed with random hexamers. TCRdb reanalyzed the raw reads on its own, using fastp at Q25 for trimming and MiXCR for clone calling, and kept in-frame beta chains. Records with the same CDR3 protein are collapsed into one entry carrying the most frequent genes and DNA. The sample profile shows about 120,000 distinct CDR3 sequences; approximately 94% of them were found once. Less than 0.15% of the sample is taken by the ten largest. Sequencing was carried out using CD4+ T cells from PBMCs. The source of these receptors is a human donor with multiple sclerosis.

The genes are TRBV3-1 and TRBJ2-5; no reliable D call. The V end lost 5 bases, the J end lost 5 bases, and 18 bases lay between the germline ends. This CDR3 region has 15 residues. CDR1 and CDR2 (germline): LGHDT, YNNKEL (reference sequence). CDR3 loop: CASSFQGMSGETQYF. In DNA, the CDR3 is TGTGCCAGCAGCTTCCAAGGAATGTCTGGGGAGACCCAGTACTTC.

The gene calls are TRBV29-1 and TRBJ1-1; 10 bases agree with TRBD1. Germline V lookup: CDR1 SQVTM, CDR2 ANQGSEA. V shed 7 bases and J 5 bases; nucleotides not matched to a gene: 7. The CDR3 has 13 residues. CDR3 residues: CSATWTGGTEAFF. The CDR3 bases are TGCAGCGCTACCTGGACAGGGGGGACTGAAGCTTTCTTT.

The sample holds one count of this clonotype. The chain joins TRBV14 to TRBJ1-1; D may be TRBD1 (6 bases). The CDR3 totals 14 residues. From germline, CDR1 is SGHDN and CDR2 FVKESK. The ends were cut back, 6 bases at V and 10 bases at J, with 21 bases in the middle. CDR3 region: CASSLRLGQGTAFF. The CDR3 region has the DNA TGTGCCAGCAGTCTCAGATTGGGGCAGGGGACAGCTTTCTTT. Full variable domain (outside the CDR3, taken from reference TRBV14 and TRBJ1-1): EAGVTQFPSHSVIEKGQTVTLRCDPISGHDNLYWYRRVMGKEIKFLLHFVKESKQDESGMPNNRFLAERTGGTYSTLKVQPAELEDSGVYFCASSLRLGQGTAFFGQGTRLTVV.

V gene TRBV28 combines with J gene TRBJ2-7; TRBD1 might be the D (5 bases). Germline CDR1 is MDHEN and CDR2 is SYDVKM. Trimming took 7 bases from V and 2 from J, leaving 21 bases between them. The CDR3 is 16 residues long. The CDR3 bases are TGTGCCAGCACCGTGGTAGGTCAGGGAAACCCCTACGAGCAGTACTTC. Encoded protein: CASTVVGQGNPYEQYF.

The CDR3 sequence is CASSLGQGITDTQYF. As DNA, the CDR3 is TGTGCCAGCAGCTTAGGACAGGGTATAACAGATACGCAGTATTTT. This rearrangement joins TRBV7-3 to TRBJ2-3; the match to TRBD1 covers 8 bases. This CDR3 is built from 15 residues. V dropped 2 bases and J dropped 3; count of bases not matched to a gene: 4. The germline V gene has CDR1 SGHTA and CDR2 FQGTGA.

The chain carries TRBV12-3 or TRBV12-4 and TRBJ1-1; D is unclear. Trimming left V 2 bases short and J 3 bases short, with 10 bases between. There are 14 residues in the CDR3. Here the CDR3 DNA reads TGTGCCAGCAGTTTAACCGCGGGGTACACTGAAGCTTTCTTT. As protein: CASSLTAGYTEAFF.

This rearrangement joins TRBV29-1 to TRBJ2-3; D is unclear. Germline V CDR1 and CDR2: SQVTM, ANQGSEA. The CDR3 consists of 10 residues. Trimming shortened V by 6 bases and J by 6 bases, and 7 bases separated the two germline ends. CDR3 protein: CSVRFDTQYF. The CDR3 region has the DNA TGCAGCGTCCGCTTCGATACGCAGTATTTT.

The rearrangement joins TRBV29-1 to TRBJ1-1, with D tentatively TRBD1 (5 bases). The germline V gene encodes CDR1 SQVTM and CDR2 ANQGSEA. The CDR3 covers 14 residues. V was trimmed by 1 base and J by 0 bases, leaving 9 bases between them. The DNA of the CDR3 is TGCAGCGTTGAAGGGGTCAGGGTGAACACTGAAGCTTTCTTT. Translated, it gives CSVEGVRVNTEAFF. The whole variable domain, remainder taken from reference TRBV29-1 and TRBJ1-1, is SAVISQKPSRDICQRGTSLTIQCQVDSQVTMMFWYRQQPGQSLTLIATANQGSEATYESGFVIDKFPISRPNLTFSTLTVSNMSPEDSSIYLCSVEGVRVNTEAFFGQGTRLTVV.

The chain employs TRBV18 and TRBJ2-3, with TRBD2 matching over 7 bases. The CDR3 sequence is 17 residues long. V shed 4 bases and J 1 base; nucleotides not matched to a gene: 11. Germline V gene data show CDR1 as KGHSH and CDR2 as LQKENI. The CDR3 nucleotides are TGTGCCAGCTCACGCGGGAGTTTGTCATATGGCACAGATACGCAGTATTTT. This gives the protein CASSRGSLSYGTDTQYF.

V is TRBV5-4 and J is TRBJ2-3; 8 nucleotides agree with TRBD2. V shed 4 bases, J shed 2 bases, and the junction held 6 bases outside the gene matches. The germline V gene has CDR1 SGHNT and CDR2 YYREEE (reference sequence). The CDR3 runs 15 residues. In DNA, the CDR3 is TGTGCCAGCAGCCTCTTAGCGGGGTACACAGATACGCAGTATTTT. Translated: CASSLLAGYTDTQYF. Filled out from reference TRBV5-4 and TRBJ2-3, the complete variable domain reads ETGVTQSPTHLIKTRGQQVTLRCSSQSGHNTVSWYQQALGQGPQFIFQYYREEENGRGNFPPRFSGLQFPNYSSELNVNALELDDSALYLCASSLLAGYTDTQYFGPGTRLTVL.